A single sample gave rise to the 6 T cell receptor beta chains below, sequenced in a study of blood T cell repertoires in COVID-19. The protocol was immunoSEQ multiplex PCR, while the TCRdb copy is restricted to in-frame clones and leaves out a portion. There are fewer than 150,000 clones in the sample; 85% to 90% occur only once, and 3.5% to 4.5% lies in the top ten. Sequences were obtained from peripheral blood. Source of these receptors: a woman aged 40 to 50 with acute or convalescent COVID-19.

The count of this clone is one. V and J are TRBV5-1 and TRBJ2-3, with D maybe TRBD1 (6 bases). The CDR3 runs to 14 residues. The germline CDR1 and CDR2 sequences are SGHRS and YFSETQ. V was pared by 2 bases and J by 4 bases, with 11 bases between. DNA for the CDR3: TGCGCCAGCAGCTTACAGGACAGTTCAGATACGCAGTATTTT. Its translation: CASSLQDSSDTQYF.

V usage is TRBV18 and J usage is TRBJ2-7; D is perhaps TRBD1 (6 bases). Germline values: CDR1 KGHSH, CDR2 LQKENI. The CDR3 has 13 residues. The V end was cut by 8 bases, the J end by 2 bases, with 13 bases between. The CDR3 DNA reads TGTGCCAGCAGCAAGGGGGAACCCTACGAGCAGTACTTC. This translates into CASSKGEPYEQYF.

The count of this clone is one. The CDR3 sequence: CASRESGGAINEQFF. CDR3 sequence (DNA): TGTGCCAGCAGAGAAAGCGGGGGGGCGATCAATGAGCAGTTCTTC. This sequence joins TRBV28 and TRBJ2-1, with 10 bases aligning to TRBD2. Germline values: CDR1 MDHEN, CDR2 SYDVKM. The CDR3 contains 15 residues. With V trimmed by 6 bases and J by 6 bases, 8 bases remained unmatched.

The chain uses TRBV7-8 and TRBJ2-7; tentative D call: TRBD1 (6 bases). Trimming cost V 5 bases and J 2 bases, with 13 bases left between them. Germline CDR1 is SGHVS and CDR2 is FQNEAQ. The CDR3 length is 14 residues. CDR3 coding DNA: TGTGCCAGCAGCCCCCAACAGGGAACCTACGAGCAGTACTTC. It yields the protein CASSPQQGTYEQYF.

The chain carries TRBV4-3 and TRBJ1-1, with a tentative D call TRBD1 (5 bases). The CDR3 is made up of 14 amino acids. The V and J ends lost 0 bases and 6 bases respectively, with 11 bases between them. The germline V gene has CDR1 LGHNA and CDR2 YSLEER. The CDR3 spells CASSQDRGGSEAFF. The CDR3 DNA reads TGCGCCAGCAGCCAAGATCGGGGGGGATCTGAAGCTTTCTTT.

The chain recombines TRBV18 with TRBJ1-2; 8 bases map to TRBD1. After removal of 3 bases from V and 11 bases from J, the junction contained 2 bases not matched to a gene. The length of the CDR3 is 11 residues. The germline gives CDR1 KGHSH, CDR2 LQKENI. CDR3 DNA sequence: TGTGCCAGCTCACCCGGGGACAGGTACACCTTC. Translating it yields CASSPGDRYTF.